The rows below give T cell receptor beta chains drawn from one sample of a study of OX40 agonist ivuxolimab in advanced cancers. Sequenced by immunoSEQ multiplex PCR; TCRdb stores in-frame clones only, minus some. The profile shows 60,000 to 85,000 clones, 88% of them singletons. The sequencing used CD4+ or CD8+ T cells sorted from blood, collected in a trial of the OX40 agonist ivuxolimab. Source of these receptors: an adult with an advanced solid tumor such as melanoma, head and neck, liver or kidney cancer. CDR3s include the opening cysteine and the closing phenylalanine or tryptophan. Fields, in order: CDR3 length, J gene, V gene, CDR3 protein.

>14|TRBJ2-3|TRBV7-2
CASSLGEVTDTQYF
>13|TRBJ2-1|TRBV7-2
CASSRGTSGEQFF
>15|TRBJ1-5|TRBV30
CAWSVGQGCNQPQHF
>12|TRBJ2-5|TRBV6-5
CASSYSTGTQYF
>14|TRBJ2-5|TRBV6-1
CASGPSGGGETQYF
>12|TRBJ1-2|TRBV19
CASSRTDYGYTF
>18|TRBJ2-3|TRBV18
CASSPLSRQGVSTDTQYF
>16|TRBJ2-3|TRBV7-3
CASSPGLAGGKDTQYF
>16|TRBJ2-7|TRBV4-2
CASSRRLAGENDEQYF
>16|TRBJ1-5|TRBV6-6
CASRSSEGGSNQPQHF
>14|TRBJ2-3|TRBV28
CASSPGTRALGQYF
>16|TRBJ1-5|TRBV4-1
CASSHVTGGLNQPQHF
>14|TRBJ2-7|TRBV7-2
CASSLDVGAYEQYF
>13|TRBJ1-5|TRBV19
CASRDRGNQPQHF
>16|TRBJ2-7|TRBV4-2
CASSPGTGRGVYEQYF
>15|TRBJ2-7|TRBV5-6
CASSPGPGLLYEQYF
>15|TRBJ1-2|TRBV7-2
CASSLGGVYNYGYTF
>15|TRBJ2-7|TRBV6-5
CASRPGTSGMIEQYF
>16|TRBJ1-2|TRBV7-8
CASSLEVRGGSYGYTF
>17|TRBJ2-4|TRBV14
CASSQDSSGTDKNIQYF
>15|TRBJ1-1|TRBV7-9
CASRGGVRLNTEAFF
>15|TRBJ2-7|TRBV11-1
CASSLNSGSSYEQYF
>16|TRBJ2-3|TRBV19
CASSIGSGSGSDTQYF
>14|TRBJ2-1|TRBV9
CASSPSGRGNEQFF
>13|TRBJ2-5|TRBV18
CASSPVVGETQYF
>14|TRBJ1-2|TRBV5-5
CASSFDGGNYGYTF
>14|TRBJ2-5|TRBV19
CASAPRGRQETQYF
>16|TRBJ2-2|TRBV5-5
CASSLDRGLRTGELFF
>17|TRBJ1-5|TRBV9
CASSVRWAGDSNQPQHF
>16|TRBJ2-6|TRBV6-1
CASSEAGGLGANVLTF
>17|TRBJ2-7|TRBV7-9
CASSLVGSGGRSYEQYF
>15|TRBJ1-2|TRBV6-5
CASKGGFAGDYGYTF
>14|TRBJ2-7|TRBV4-1
CVSSQVDSTYEQYF
>13|TRBJ1-1|TRBV21-1
CANLPRGRTEAFF
>13|TRBJ1-1|TRBV2
CASSVFSNTEAFF
>14|TRBJ2-2|TRBV6-6
CASFGEPNTGELFF
>14|TRBJ1-6|TRBV18
CASSPKLDRPPLHF
>17|TRBJ2-2|TRBV19
CASRKPQGQQNTGELFF
>14|TRBJ1-2|TRBV5-6
CASSPTGTDYGYTF
>14|TRBJ2-7|TRBV6-5
CASSYDRGFYEQYF
>14|TRBJ2-3|TRBV6-1
CASSADSSTDTQYF